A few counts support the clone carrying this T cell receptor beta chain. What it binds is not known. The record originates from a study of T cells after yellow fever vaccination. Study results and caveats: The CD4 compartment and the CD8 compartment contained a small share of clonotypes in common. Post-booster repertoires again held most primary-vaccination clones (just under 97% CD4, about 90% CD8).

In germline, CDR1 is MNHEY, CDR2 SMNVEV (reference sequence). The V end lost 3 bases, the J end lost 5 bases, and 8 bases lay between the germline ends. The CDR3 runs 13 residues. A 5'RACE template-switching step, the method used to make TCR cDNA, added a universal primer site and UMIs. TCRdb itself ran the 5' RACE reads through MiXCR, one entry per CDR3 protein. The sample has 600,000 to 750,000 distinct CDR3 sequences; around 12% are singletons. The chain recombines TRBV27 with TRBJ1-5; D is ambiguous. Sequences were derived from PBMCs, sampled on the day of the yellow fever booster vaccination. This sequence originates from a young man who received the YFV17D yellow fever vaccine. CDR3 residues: CASSFGEYQPQHF. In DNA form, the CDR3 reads TGTGCCAGCAGTTTCGGAGAGTATCAGCCCCAGCATTTT.